The sequence of this T cell receptor beta chain was determined in a study of blood T cell repertoires in COVID-19. Study overall: Acute and convalescent COVID-19 samples came from the United States, Italy and Spain. In each case, the material was cDNA or gDNA derived from T cells, B-cell-depleted T cells, or PBMCs.

The CDR3 is 11 amino acids. Deletions cut 6 bases from V and 10 bases from J, with 13 bases between. Germline V gives CDR1 LNHDA, CDR2 SQIVND (reference sequence). Original processing notes: It was from reference gene primer amplification that nucleated cell counts were estimated. Libraries were prepared by immunoSEQ multiplex PCR; TCRdb keeps only in-frame clonotypes and omits some of them. The V and J calls and the clone size are those of that table, but D and trimming were determined from the DNA. The table has around 100,000 clones, roughly 81% seen once. J is TRBJ2-7 and V is TRBV19, with D maybe TRBD2 (6 bases). The sample was peripheral blood. This TCR was recovered from a man aged 35-49 years with acute or convalescent COVID-19. In DNA form, the CDR3 reads TGTGCCAGTAGCTCAATCGGGGGACAGTACTTC. As protein: CASSSIGGQYF.